The present T cell receptor (beta chain) was sequenced within a study of radiotherapy plus CTLA-4 blockade in lung cancer. The CDR3 contains 13 residues. With 6 bases removed from V and 3 bases from J, the gap between germline ends came to 9 bases. CDR1 and CDR2 (germline): SNHLY, FYNNEI. TCRdb's table, derived via immunoSEQ multiplex PCR, lists solely in-frame clones and lacks some. The table records some 70,000 clones, roughly 85% of them present only once. The chain combines TRBV2 with TRBJ1-5, with D tentatively TRBD1 (6 bases). The source of this sequence is a human donor with non-small cell lung cancer who had a complete response to radiotherapy plus ipilimumab. Here the sequenced sample was peripheral blood, taken from a patient treated with radiotherapy plus ipilimumab. CDR3 protein: CASRRDTNQPQHF. CDR3 coding DNA: TGTGCCAGCAGACGGGACACCAATCAGCCCCAGCATTTT.